This T cell receptor (beta chain) was profiled in a study of cytomegalovirus exposure and HLA in healthy donors. Per germline, CDR1 SNHLY and CDR2 FYNNEI. The V and J ends lost 6 bases and 0 bases respectively, with 12 bases between them. This CDR3 contains 14 residues. 60 Vbeta and 13 Jbeta primers were used in PCR. This table comes from immunoSEQ multiplex PCR, and its TCRdb copy is limited to in-frame clones, with some not included. The table includes some 150,000 clones, 82% detected once. The V call is TRBV2, the J call TRBJ2-7; D might be TRBD1 (5 bases). The origin of this receptor is a woman between 45 and 60 years old in good health and CMV-seropositive. The sample comprised PBMCs. Here the CDR3 reads CASRYDSSSYEQYF. The CDR3 DNA is TGTGCCAGCAGATACGACAGTAGCTCCTACGAGCAGTACTTC.